The text below deals with one T cell receptor beta chain. This PCR relied on a set of 60 Vbeta primers and 13 Jbeta primers. Here immunoSEQ multiplex PCR was the method, and the copy in TCRdb shows in-frame clones only, minus some. The table shows some 150,000 clones, with roughly 80% occurring only once. This record belongs to a study of cytomegalovirus exposure and HLA in healthy donors. This CDR3 has 13 residues. V shed 3 bases, J shed 3 bases, and the junction held 1 base outside the gene matches. The germline V gene has CDR1 SGHTA and CDR2 FQGNSA. The receptor was derived from a young woman in good health and CMV-seronegative. The specimen was PBMCs. The chain couples TRBV7-2 to TRBJ2-7; TRBD2 matches 8 bases. CDR3: CASSLSGSYEQYF. In DNA, the CDR3 is TGTGCCAGCAGCTTGAGCGGGAGCTACGAGCAGTACTTC.